These 29 T cell receptor beta chains originate from one sample sequenced in a study of blood T cell repertoires in COVID-19. The assay was immunoSEQ multiplex PCR, and TCRdb's table has in-frame clones only and misses some. The sample has approximately 210,000 clones, about 80% seen once. Sequenced material: PBMCs or T cells enriched from blood (not recorded which). The receptors shown here come from a man aged 35 to 55 who had recovered from COVID-19.

The genes are TRBV4-1 and TRBJ2-7; D gene uncertain. The CDR3 totals 14 residues. The V gene's germline CDR1 is MGHRA and CDR2 YSYEKL. V was cut by 0 bases and J by 2 bases, with 8 bases left in between. CDR3 sequence: CASSQEGRTYEQYF. The CDR3 DNA reads TGCGCCAGCAGCCAAGAGGGCAGGACCTACGAGCAGTACTTC.

The chain employs TRBV10-1 and TRBJ2-7; TRBD1 agrees at 9 bases. The germline V gene encodes CDR1 WNHNN and CDR2 SYGVQD (reference sequence). Trimming removed 9 bases from V and 4 bases from J; junction bases left unmatched: 4. This CDR3 contains 12 residues. DNA of the CDR3: TGCGCCAGGAGGGACAGGGTTTACGAGCAGTACTTC. This sequence encodes CARRDRVYEQYF.

This chain joins TRBV9 and TRBJ1-1; tentatively, D is TRBD1 (5 bases). The V and J ends lost 0 bases and 8 bases respectively, with 8 bases between them. The CDR3 is 12 residues long. Germline-derived CDR1 and CDR2 are SGDLS and YYNGEE. The CDR3 DNA is TGTGCCAGCAGCGTAGAGCAGGGCGAAGCTTTCTTT. Translation gives CASSVEQGEAFF.

The rearrangement links TRBV5-1 to TRBJ2-4; the D gene is possibly TRBD1 (7 bases). The CDR3 loop spans 16 amino acids. V lost 4 bases and J lost 5, with 19 bases in between. CDR1 and CDR2 (germline): SGHRS, YFSETQ. In nucleotides, the CDR3 is TGCGCCAGCAGCCCCAGGGGGGCGGGGCGGGAAAACATTCAGTACTTC. Amino acid sequence: CASSPRGAGRENIQYF.

The chain joins TRBV6-2 or TRBV6-3 to TRBJ1-1; a possible D gene is TRBD1 (5 bases). Trimming shortened V by 0 bases and J by 6 bases, and 11 bases separated the two germline ends. Germline V lookup: CDR1 MNHEY, CDR2 SVGEGT. The CDR3 is 14 amino acids. The DNA for the CDR3 is TGTGCCAGCAGTTACTCGAGTGTAGGGGCTGAAGCTTTCTTT. As protein: CASSYSSVGAEAFF.

The chain employs TRBV28 and TRBJ1-5; 10 bases line up with TRBD1. This CDR3 spans 15 amino acids. Losses at the gene ends were 5 bases for V and 5 bases for J; bases not matched to a gene: 6. From germline, CDR1 is MDHEN and CDR2 SYDVKM. The CDR3 loop reads CASSDSGTGDQPQHF. The CDR3 nucleotides are TGTGCCAGCAGTGACTCCGGGACAGGGGATCAGCCCCAGCATTTT.

This chain links TRBV9 with TRBJ1-4; D is unresolved. V lost 1 base to trimming and J lost 7 bases, with 14 bases between them. From germline, CDR1 is SGDLS and CDR2 YYNGEE. The CDR3 covers 15 residues. The CDR3 DNA is TGTGCCAGCAGCGTAAGGGAGGGAGGTGGTGAAAAACTGTTTTTT. Translating gives CASSVREGGGEKLFF.

The gene calls are TRBV28 and TRBJ1-5, with 7 bases matching TRBD1. Germline V gene lookup returns CDR1 MDHEN and CDR2 SYDVKM. J lost 7 bases, V lost 6 bases, and 9 bases had no gene match. This CDR3 has 14 residues. The CDR3 loop reads CASREGGAGQPQHF. CDR3 DNA sequence: TGTGCCAGCAGAGAAGGGGGCGCGGGGCAGCCCCAGCATTTT. The full variable domain, completed using reference TRBV28 and TRBJ1-5, is DVKVTQSSRYLVKRTGEKVFLECVQDMDHENMFWYRQDPGLGLRLIYFSYDVKMKEKGDIPEGYSVSREKKERFSLILESASTNQTSMYLCASREGGAGQPQHFGDGTRLSIL.

The chain combines TRBV6-2 or TRBV6-3 with TRBJ2-1; D is unclear. V shed 4 bases and J shed 7 bases, with 8 bases lying between them. Germline V gene data show CDR1 as MNHEY and CDR2 as SVGEGT. This CDR3 region has 12 residues. In DNA, the CDR3 is TGTGCCAGCAGTTCCCGTATAAATGAGCAGTTCTTC. Protein sequence: CASSSRINEQFF.

The chain couples TRBV15 to TRBJ1-5, with no clear D. Trimming removed 0 bases from V and 5 bases from J, with 8 bases in between. The length of the CDR3 is 14 residues. Germline V CDR1 and CDR2: LNHNV, YYDKDF (reference sequence). CDR3 DNA sequence: TGTGCCACCAGCAGAGATGGGAGGGATCAGCCCCAGCATTTT. Translation gives CATSRDGRDQPQHF.

Only one count was recorded for this clone. The chain has TRBV24-1 and TRBJ2-3, with 7 nucleotides matching TRBD1. Germline V gene sequence: CDR1 KGHDR, CDR2 SFDVKD. V trimming: 4 bases; J trimming: 4 bases; junction bases outside the gene matches: 7. This CDR3 contains 15 residues. The CDR3 sequence: CATSDPGTAPDTQYF. The CDR3 region has the DNA TGTGCCACCAGTGACCCCGGGACAGCCCCAGATACGCAGTATTTT.

This chain uses TRBV28 with TRBJ1-1; tentatively, D is TRBD1 (6 bases). The CDR3 sequence is 15 residues long. Trimming took off 1 base at V and 5 bases at J, with 14 bases between the two ends. Germline-derived CDR1 and CDR2 are MDHEN and SYDVKM. The CDR3 DNA is TGTGCCAGCAGTTTATTGGGGGGGCTAGGTACTGAAGCTTTCTTT. It specifies CASSLLGGLGTEAFF. The whole variable domain, remainder taken from reference TRBV28 and TRBJ1-1, is DVKVTQSSRYLVKRTGEKVFLECVQDMDHENMFWYRQDPGLGLRLIYFSYDVKMKEKGDIPEGYSVSREKKERFSLILESASTNQTSMYLCASSLLGGLGTEAFFGQGTRLTVV.

V and J are TRBV28 and TRBJ1-1; no reliable D call. CDR3 length: 12 amino acids. Deletions cut 6 bases from V and 7 bases from J, with 12 bases between. CDR1 and CDR2 (germline): MDHEN, SYDVKM. Written as DNA, the CDR3 is TGTGCCAGCAGCAGAACAGCAATTGAAGCTTTCTTT. It encodes CASSRTAIEAFF.

This chain connects TRBV5-1 to TRBJ1-4, with no clear D. Germline CDR1 SGHRS, CDR2 YFSETQ. The CDR3 sequence is 13 residues long. V lost 6 bases and J 8 bases, leaving 14 bases between the germline ends. Written as DNA, the CDR3 is TGCGCCAGCATGGAAGTGGGAGGCGAAAAACTGTTTTTT. This gives the protein CASMEVGGEKLFF.

V and J are TRBV28 and TRBJ2-2, with no clear D. V lost 6 bases and J lost 7, with 12 bases in between. Germline V gene sequence: CDR1 MDHEN, CDR2 SYDVKM. CDR3 size: 13 residues. Written as DNA, the CDR3 is TGTGCCAGCAGCTCAAGCAATGGCGGGGAGCTGTTTTTT. The encoded protein is CASSSSNGGELFF.

This chain links TRBV5-5 with TRBJ2-7; 8 bases align to TRBD1. V trimming: 1 base; J trimming: 6 bases; junction bases outside the gene matches: 6. Germline values: CDR1 SGHKS, CDR2 YYEKEE (reference sequence). This CDR3 region has 14 residues. DNA for the CDR3: TGTGCCAGCAGCTTGCAGACAGGGGAGCGCGAGCAGTACTTC. This gives the protein CASSLQTGEREQYF.

The CDR3 region has the DNA TGTGCCAGCAGTGATTTTGCGGGACAGTCCTACGAGCAGTACTTC. Amino acids: CASSDFAGQSYEQYF. This sequence joins TRBV2 and TRBJ2-7; D perhaps matches TRBD1 (7 bases). The CDR3 is 15 residues long. Germline V gene data show CDR1 as SNHLY and CDR2 as FYNNEI. V lost 3 bases, J lost 1 base, and 13 bases lay in between.

V is TRBV20-1 and J is TRBJ1-4; D remains ambiguous. The germline V and J ends were trimmed by 4 bases and 6 bases, with 6 bases remaining between them. From germline, CDR1 is DFQATT and CDR2 SNEGSKA (reference sequence). This CDR3 spans 11 amino acids. This CDR3 is CSAIRDEKLFF. The CDR3 bases are TGCAGTGCTATACGGGATGAAAAACTGTTTTTT.

The genes are TRBV2 and TRBJ2-7; TRBD2 aligns across 7 bases. The V segment lost 4 bases and the J segment 7 bases; nucleotides outside the gene matches: 10. Germline CDR1 SNHLY, CDR2 FYNNEI. The CDR3 covers 14 residues. CDR3 residues: CASSGSARAGEQYF. CDR3 coding DNA: TGTGCCAGCAGTGGGTCGGCGCGAGCGGGAGAGCAGTACTTC.

V is TRBV4-1 and J is TRBJ1-4; D perhaps matches TRBD1 (6 bases). The CDR3 runs 16 residues. V shed 7 bases and J shed 12 bases, with 27 bases lying between them. Per germline, CDR1 MGHRA and CDR2 YSYEKL. The CDR3 here is CASNLVGGASWRELFF. The CDR3 DNA sequence: TGCGCCAGCAACTTAGTGGGGGGGGCCAGCTGGAGGGAACTGTTTTTT.

The rearrangement joins TRBV7-2 to TRBJ2-7; TRBD1 might be the D (7 bases). Germline lookup yields CDR1 SGHTA and CDR2 FQGNSA. The CDR3 runs 18 residues. V gave up 0 bases and J gave up 4 bases, with 22 bases separating them. CDR3: CASSLATRGERVVYEQYF. CDR3 sequence (DNA): TGTGCCAGCAGCTTAGCTACCAGGGGGGAAAGGGTAGTATACGAGCAGTACTTC.

The J gene is TRBJ2-5, the V gene TRBV5-1; D might be TRBD2 (5 bases). The CDR3 contains 14 residues. Germline CDR1 SGHRS, CDR2 YFSETQ. The V end lost 4 bases, the J end lost 2 bases, and 12 bases lay between the germline ends. CDR3 loop: CASSQMGAQETQYF. DNA for the CDR3: TGCGCCAGCAGCCAAATGGGAGCACAAGAGACCCAGTACTTC.

This clone was picked up one time. The chain employs TRBV4-1 and TRBJ1-2; no reliable D call. V lost 0 bases and J lost 3, with 8 bases in between. Per the germline V gene, CDR1 is MGHRA and CDR2 is YSYEKL. This CDR3 is built from 14 residues. The CDR3: CASSQERRDYGYTF. The CDR3 nucleotides read TGCGCCAGCAGCCAAGAACGGAGAGACTATGGCTACACCTTC.

J is TRBJ2-3 and V is TRBV6-5; 10 bases match TRBD1. V dropped 6 bases and J dropped 5; count of bases not matched to a gene: 8. The CDR3 is 15 residues long. Germline lookup yields CDR1 MNHEY and CDR2 SVGAGI. CDR3 bases: TGTGCCAGCAGACTTGACAGGGGGCAAGGAGATACGCAGTATTTT. This codes for CASRLDRGQGDTQYF.

The sample holds one count of this clone. The gene calls are TRBV18 and TRBJ2-5; D is uncertain. The V end was cut by 3 bases, the J end by 1 base, with 12 bases between. This CDR3 spans 15 amino acids. Germline assignment: CDR1 KGHSH and CDR2 LQKENI. The CDR3 DNA sequence: TGTGCCAGCTCACCCCCGAGCCGGTCCCAAGAGACCCAGTACTTC. This sequence encodes CASSPPSRSQETQYF.

The chain joins TRBV5-1 to TRBJ2-5; 9 bases agree with TRBD1. The CDR3 sequence is 15 residues long. Germline values: CDR1 SGHRS, CDR2 YFSETQ. Trimming removed 0 bases from V and 5 bases from J; junction bases left unmatched: 5. CDR3: CASSLATGGGETQYF. The CDR3 DNA sequence: TGCGCCAGCAGCTTGGCCACAGGGGGCGGGGAGACCCAGTACTTC. Based on the CDR3 plus reference TRBV5-1 and TRBJ2-5, the full variable domain is KAGVTQTPRYLIKTRGQQVTLSCSPISGHRSVSWYQQTPGQGLQFLFEYFSETQRNKGNFPGRFSGRQFSNSRSEMNVSTLELGDSALYLCASSLATGGGETQYFGPGTRLLVL.

The J gene is TRBJ1-4, the V gene TRBV7-9, with D maybe TRBD1 (6 bases). CDR3 length: 13 residues. Germline-derived CDR1 and CDR2 are SEHNR and FQNEAQ (reference sequence). V gave up 3 bases and J gave up 6 bases, with 8 bases separating them. The DNA of the CDR3 is TGTGCCAGCAGCTTCAGGGGCGATGAAAAACTGTTTTTT. Translated, it gives CASSFRGDEKLFF. Full variable domain (rest looked up from reference TRBV7-9 and TRBJ1-4): DTGVSQNPRHKITKRGQNVTFRCDPISEHNRLYWYRQTLGQGPEFLTYFQNEAQLEKSRLLSDRFSAERPKGSFSTLEIQRTEQGDSAMYLCASSFRGDEKLFFGSGTQLSVL.

The gene calls are TRBV6-5 and TRBJ2-1; 9 bases are a match to TRBD1. The CDR3 is 15 amino acids. CDR1 is MNHEY and CDR2 is SVGAGI in the germline V gene. V dropped 6 bases and J dropped 7; count of bases not matched to a gene: 10. CDR3 nucleotide sequence: TGTGCCAGCAGAGTCTCCCGGGACAGGGTTAATGAGCAGTTCTTC. Its translation: CASRVSRDRVNEQFF.

The V gene is TRBV16, the J gene TRBJ2-1, with 7 bases that match TRBD2. V shed 0 bases and J 6 bases; nucleotides not matched to a gene: 2. This CDR3 has 14 amino acids. In germline, CDR1 is KGHSY, CDR2 FQNENV. CDR3 sequence (DNA): TGTGCCAGCAGCCAATCAGGGACTACCAATGAGCAGTTCTTC. Protein product: CASSQSGTTNEQFF.